This T cell receptor beta chain was identified during a study of blood T cell repertoires in COVID-19. Study overall: Spain, Italy and the United States supplied samples that represented acute and convalescent COVID-19. T cells, B-cell-depleted T cells, or PBMCs supplied cDNA or gDNA.

Per the original methods: Estimated nucleated cell counts came from reference gene primer amplification. Assay used: immunoSEQ multiplex PCR; TCRdb lists only in-frame clones, some missing. The D gene and trimming were derived from the DNA, and the V and J assignments and clone size from that table. The sample consists of around 150,000 clones, around 84% of them appearing once. Germline V CDR1 and CDR2: KGHDR, SFDVKD. The CDR3 is 13 amino acids. With 10 bases clipped from V and 5 bases from J, the junction kept 8 bases outside the gene matches. The sample comprised peripheral blood. This TCR came from a human donor with acute or convalescent COVID-19. The donor label of this sample is uncertain. The chain joins TRBV24-1 to TRBJ2-5; 8 bases fit TRBD2. The CDR3 nucleotides read TGTGCCACTCCGGGAGGGGGTCGGGAGACCCAGTACTTC. This sequence encodes CATPGGGRETQYF.